A single sample is the source of the 24 T cell receptor beta chains below, sequenced in a study of cytotoxic CD8 clonotypes in ibrutinib-treated CLL. Only in-frame clones appear in the TCRdb table, and some are missing; sequencing was by immunoSEQ multiplex PCR. The sample lists about 310,000 clones; roughly 79% were seen once. The source material was PBMCs, sampled before ibrutinib treatment. Receptors originate from a human donor with chronic lymphocytic leukemia.

The gene calls are TRBV11-2 and TRBJ2-2, with 8 nucleotides matching TRBD2. CDR3 size: 19 residues. CDR1 SGHAT and CDR2 FQNNGV come from the germline V gene. With 2 bases clipped from V and 4 bases from J, the junction kept 15 bases outside the gene matches. The DNA of the CDR3 is TGTGCCAGCAGCTTACGCCGGGGCCTGTCGGGAGGGCCCACCGGGGAGCTGTTTTTT. Translated, it gives CASSLRRGLSGGPTGELFF.

The count of this clone is one. The rearrangement uses TRBV9 and TRBJ1-2, with D possibly matching TRBD1 (5 bases). Germline-derived CDR1 and CDR2 are SGDLS and YYNGEE. V was cut by 0 bases and J by 8 bases, with 11 bases left in between. The CDR3 loop spans 13 amino acids. The CDR3 sequence is CASSVAGFHGYTF. The CDR3 DNA is TGTGCCAGCAGCGTAGCAGGGTTTCACGGCTACACCTTC.

This chain links TRBV11-3 with TRBJ2-3, with 8 bases fitting TRBD2. Germline V gene data show CDR1 as SGHNT and CDR2 as YENEEA. The length of the CDR3 is 14 residues. V lost 7 bases, J lost 2 bases, and 5 bases stayed unmatched. The CDR3 reads CASKSGSSTDTQYF. In DNA form, the CDR3 reads TGTGCCAGCAAAAGCGGGAGTTCCACAGATACGCAGTATTTT. The full variable domain, rest sourced from reference TRBV11-3 and TRBJ2-3, is EAGVVQSPRYKIIEKKQPVAFWCNPISGHNTLYWYLQNLGQGPELLIRYENEEAVDDSQLPKDRFSAERLKGVDSTLKIQPAELGDSAVYLCASKSGSSTDTQYFGPGTRLTVL.

J is TRBJ1-3 and V is TRBV30; D is perhaps TRBD1 (5 bases). V was shortened by 0 bases and J by 3 bases, with 15 bases between the two germline ends. This CDR3 contains 16 residues. CDR1 GTSNPN and CDR2 SVGIG come from the germline V gene (reference sequence). CDR3 DNA sequence: TGTGCCTGGAGTGTCCCGGAGCAGGGCTATGGAAACACCATATATTTT. Protein sequence: CAWSVPEQGYGNTIYF.

In this sample, this clone turned up once. This chain uses TRBV7-2 with TRBJ2-7; tentatively, D is TRBD2 (6 bases). The germline V gene has CDR1 SGHTA and CDR2 FQGNSA. The CDR3 length is 14 residues. Trimming cost V 1 base and J 1 base, with 8 bases left between them. CDR3 sequence reads: CASSLGGRSYEQYF. The CDR3 DNA is TGTGCCAGCAGCTTAGGTGGGAGGTCCTACGAGCAGTACTTC.

The chain has TRBV5-1 and TRBJ2-5; 8 bases align to TRBD1. The V segment lost 4 bases and the J segment 5 bases; nucleotides outside the gene matches: 7. This CDR3 is built from 14 residues. Germline-derived CDR1 and CDR2 are SGHRS and YFSETQ. CDR3: CASSPRAGGETQYF. The CDR3 nucleotides read TGCGCCAGCAGCCCTAGGGCAGGGGGCGAGACCCAGTACTTC.

The chain uses TRBV21-1 and TRBJ1-2. TRBV21-1 is noted as a pseudogene. CDR3 length: 17 residues. The CDR3 nucleotides read TGTGCCAGCAGCAACACCCCCTCCGGGACGGACCTCTATGGCTACACCTTC. This encodes CASSNTPSGTDLYGYTF.

The chain employs TRBV18 and TRBJ1-1; TRBD1 matches at 8 bases. Germline V gene sequence: CDR1 KGHSH, CDR2 LQKENI. The CDR3 runs to 15 residues. The V gene end was trimmed by 2 bases and the J gene end by 3 bases; junction bases not matched to a gene: 5. The CDR3 DNA is TGTGCCAGCTCACCAGGACAGGGTACGTACACTGAAGCTTTCTTT. Its protein is CASSPGQGTYTEAFF.

The chain combines TRBV7-2 with TRBJ2-3; 7 bases fit TRBD1. The ends lost 5 bases at V and 1 base at J; junction bases unmatched: 9. The CDR3 contains 16 residues. Germline CDR1 is SGHTA and CDR2 is FQGNSA. This CDR3 is CASSRLTGMGTDTQYF. CDR3 bases: TGTGCCAGCAGCCGCCTGACAGGGATGGGCACAGATACGCAGTATTTT.

The chain links TRBV28 to TRBJ1-1; D not resolved. The CDR3 length is 15 residues. CDR1 MDHEN and CDR2 SYDVKM come from the germline V gene. V was pared by 3 bases and J by 2 bases, with 13 bases between. CDR3 sequence reads: CASSFFRGLNTEAFF. CDR3 nucleotide sequence: TGTGCCAGCAGTTTTTTTCGGGGTCTCAACACTGAAGCTTTCTTT.

The chain is built from TRBV6-5 and TRBJ1-1; 8 bases line up with TRBD1. The germline CDR1 and CDR2 sequences are MNHEY and SVGAGI. With 2 bases clipped from V and 2 bases from J, the junction kept 1 base outside the gene matches. The CDR3 contains 14 residues. CDR3 bases: TGTGCCAGCAGTTACGGGACAGGAAACACTGAAGCTTTCTTT. It is translated as CASSYGTGNTEAFF.

This chain links TRBV5-6 with TRBJ2-2; TRBD2 matches at 9 bases. The CDR3 covers 16 residues. V shed 1 base, J shed 7 bases, and the junction held 8 bases outside the gene matches. CDR1 is SGHDT, CDR2 YYEEEE, per germline. The CDR3 is CASSLRLAGKVGELFF. The CDR3 coding sequence is TGTGCCAGCAGCTTGAGGCTAGCGGGAAAGGTCGGGGAGCTGTTTTTT.

V and J are TRBV11-2 and TRBJ2-5, with 7 bases fitting TRBD2. The J segment lost 5 bases and the V segment lost 3 bases, leaving 9 bases of the junction unmatched. The CDR3 covers 15 residues. Germline V gene data show CDR1 as SGHAT and CDR2 as FQNNGV. CDR3 residues: CASSFGGGNAETQYF. The CDR3 coding sequence is TGTGCCAGCAGCTTTGGGGGAGGGAACGCGGAGACCCAGTACTTC.

The chain carries TRBV4-3 and TRBJ2-7; 16 positions match TRBD2. V lost 4 bases to trimming and J lost 2 bases; unmatched junction nucleotides: 2. This CDR3 spans 16 amino acids. Germline assignment: CDR1 LGHNA and CDR2 YSLEER. The CDR3 bases are TGCGCCAGCAGCCCGGGACTAGCGGGAGGGACCTACGAGCAGTACTTC. Residues: CASSPGLAGGTYEQYF.

The chain employs TRBV29-1 and TRBJ1-1; D unresolved. Germline lookup yields CDR1 SQVTM and CDR2 ANQGSEA. Trimming took 4 bases from V and 2 from J, leaving 8 bases between them. The CDR3 runs to 12 residues. The CDR3, as DNA: TGCAGCGTTGGTAGAGGAAACACTGAAGCTTTCTTT. Protein: CSVGRGNTEAFF.

This chain links TRBV5-6 with TRBJ1-2; 7 positions agree with TRBD1. J was trimmed by 2 bases and V by 4 bases; bases with no gene match: 8. This CDR3 is built from 15 residues. Germline V lookup: CDR1 SGHDT, CDR2 YYEEEE. For the CDR3, the DNA is TGTGCCAGCAGCCCCGATACAGGGGCGAACTATGGCTACACCTTC. Protein sequence: CASSPDTGANYGYTF.

The V and J genes are TRBV30 and TRBJ2-7; 9 nucleotides agree with TRBD2. The CDR3 length is 15 residues. V gave up 5 bases and J gave up 3 bases; unmatched junction bases: 11. The germline CDR1 and CDR2 sequences are GTSNPN and SVGIG (reference sequence). CDR3 protein: CAWAAGGPPVYEQYF. In DNA, the CDR3 is TGTGCCTGGGCAGCGGGAGGCCCACCAGTCTACGAGCAGTACTTC.

This chain uses TRBV5-6 with TRBJ2-3, with D possibly matching TRBD1 (5 bases). Deletions cut 3 bases from V and 0 bases from J, with 11 bases between. The germline CDR1 and CDR2 sequences are SGHDT and YYEEEE. This CDR3 contains 15 residues. CDR3 bases: TGTGCCAGCAGCTCAGGGATAACTAGCACAGATACGCAGTATTTT. Amino acids: CASSSGITSTDTQYF.

The V gene is TRBV30, the J gene TRBJ2-7, with D perhaps TRBD1 (7 bases). Germline V gives CDR1 GTSNPN, CDR2 SVGIG (reference sequence). The length of the CDR3 is 16 residues. Trimming took 4 bases from V and 0 from J, leaving 19 bases between them. This CDR3 is CAWTPEGDSRSYEQYF. The CDR3 coding sequence is TGTGCCTGGACCCCGGAGGGGGACAGCCGCTCCTACGAGCAGTACTTC.

The V call is TRBV2, the J call TRBJ2-5, with no clear D. Per the germline V gene, CDR1 is SNHLY and CDR2 is FYNNEI. Trimming left V 7 bases short and J 3 bases short, with 6 bases between. The CDR3 contains 11 residues. The CDR3 here is CASTLEETQYF. Written as DNA, the CDR3 is TGTGCCAGCACTCTTGAAGAGACCCAGTACTTC.

There are a few counts of this clone. J is TRBJ2-5 and V is TRBV2; D is undetermined. Germline values: CDR1 SNHLY, CDR2 FYNNEI. The CDR3 spans 12 residues. The ends were cut back, 4 bases at V and 2 bases at J, with 5 bases in the middle. Written as DNA, the CDR3 is TGTGCCAGCAGTGCTCAGCAAGAGACCCAGTACTTC. This gives the protein CASSAQQETQYF.

V and J are TRBV28 and TRBJ1-1, with D uncertain. The CDR3 covers 11 residues. V gave up 5 bases and J gave up 3 bases, with 4 bases separating them. Germline assignment: CDR1 MDHEN and CDR2 SYDVKM. The CDR3 DNA reads TGTGCCAGCAGTCGCCACACTGAAGCTTTCTTT. The encoded protein is CASSRHTEAFF.

The chain joins TRBV15 to TRBJ2-5; D is unresolved. Germline CDR1 and CDR2: LNHNV and YYDKDF (reference sequence). The CDR3 runs 13 residues. Deletions cut 1 base from V and 4 bases from J, with 7 bases between. CDR3 in DNA: TGTGCCACCAGCAGAGGCCTCGGAGAGACCCAGTACTTC. Translation: CATSRGLGETQYF.

This clone was seen a few times. The J gene is TRBJ2-2, the V gene TRBV7-8; D gene ambiguous. Germline lookup yields CDR1 SGHVS and CDR2 FQNEAQ. This CDR3 comprises 15 residues. Trimming left V 5 bases short and J 4 bases short, with 14 bases between. The CDR3 nucleotides read TGTGCCAGCAGCCCCCCTGGTAGACCCACCGGGGAGCTGTTTTTT. Its protein is CASSPPGRPTGELFF.